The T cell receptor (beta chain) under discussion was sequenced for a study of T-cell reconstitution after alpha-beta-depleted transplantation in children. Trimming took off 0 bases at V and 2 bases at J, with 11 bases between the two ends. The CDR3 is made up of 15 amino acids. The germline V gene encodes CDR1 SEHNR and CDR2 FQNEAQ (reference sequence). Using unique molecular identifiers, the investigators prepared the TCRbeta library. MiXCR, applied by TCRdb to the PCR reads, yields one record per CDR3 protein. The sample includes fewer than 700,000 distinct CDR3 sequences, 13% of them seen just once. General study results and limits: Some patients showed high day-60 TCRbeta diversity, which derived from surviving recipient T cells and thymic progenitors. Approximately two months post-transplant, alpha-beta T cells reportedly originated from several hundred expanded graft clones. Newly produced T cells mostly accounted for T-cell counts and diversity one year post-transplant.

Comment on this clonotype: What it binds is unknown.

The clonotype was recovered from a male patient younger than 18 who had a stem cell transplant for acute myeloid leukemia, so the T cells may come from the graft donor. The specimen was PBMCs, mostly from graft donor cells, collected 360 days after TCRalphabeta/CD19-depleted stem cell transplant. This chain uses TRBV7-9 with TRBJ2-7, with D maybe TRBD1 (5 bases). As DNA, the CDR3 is TGTGCCAGCAGCTTAGCGCGGCAGGGTCCCTACGAGCAGTACTTC. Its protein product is CASSLARQGPYEQYF. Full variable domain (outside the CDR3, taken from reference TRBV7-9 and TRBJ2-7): DTGVSQNPRHKITKRGQNVTFRCDPISEHNRLYWYRQTLGQGPEFLTYFQNEAQLEKSRLLSDRFSAERPKGSFSTLEIQRTEQGDSAMYLCASSLARQGPYEQYFGPGTRLTVT.